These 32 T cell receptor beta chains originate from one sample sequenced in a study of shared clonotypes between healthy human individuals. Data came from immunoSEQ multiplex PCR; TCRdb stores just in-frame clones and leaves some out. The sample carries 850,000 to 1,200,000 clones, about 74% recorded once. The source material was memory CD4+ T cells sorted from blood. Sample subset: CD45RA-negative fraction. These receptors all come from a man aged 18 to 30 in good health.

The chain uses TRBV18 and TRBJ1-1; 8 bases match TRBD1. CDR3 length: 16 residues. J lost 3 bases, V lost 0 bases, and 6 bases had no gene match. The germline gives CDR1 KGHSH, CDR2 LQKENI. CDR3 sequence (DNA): TGTGCCAGCTCACCACCGAACAGGGGGTTGGACACTGAAGCTTTCTTT. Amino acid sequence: CASSPPNRGLDTEAFF.

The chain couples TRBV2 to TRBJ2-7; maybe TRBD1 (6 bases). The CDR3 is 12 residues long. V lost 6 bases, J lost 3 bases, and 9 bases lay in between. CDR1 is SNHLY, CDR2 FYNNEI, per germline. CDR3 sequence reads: CASSQTGYEQYF. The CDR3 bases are TGTGCCAGCAGCCAGACAGGCTACGAGCAGTACTTC.

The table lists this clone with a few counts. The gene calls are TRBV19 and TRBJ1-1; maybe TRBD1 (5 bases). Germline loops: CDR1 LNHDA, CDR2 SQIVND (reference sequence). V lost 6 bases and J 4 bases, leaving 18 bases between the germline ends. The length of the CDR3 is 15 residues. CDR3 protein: CASRPGTGQSTEAFF. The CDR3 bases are TGTGCCAGTAGACCAGGAACAGGTCAGAGCACTGAAGCTTTCTTT.

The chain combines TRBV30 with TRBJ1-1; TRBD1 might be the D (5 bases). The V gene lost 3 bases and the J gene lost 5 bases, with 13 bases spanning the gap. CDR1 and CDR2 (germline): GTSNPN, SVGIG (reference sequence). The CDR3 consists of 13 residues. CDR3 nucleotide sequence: TGTGCCTGGAGGGGGGAGGGGCGGACTGAAGCTTTCTTT. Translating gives CAWRGEGRTEAFF. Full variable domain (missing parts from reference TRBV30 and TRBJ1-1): SQTIHQWPATLVQPVGSPLSLECTVEGTSNPNLYWYRQAAGRGLQLLFYSVGIGQISSEVPQNLSASRPQDRQFILSSKKLLLSDSGFYLCAWRGEGRTEAFFGQGTRLTVV.

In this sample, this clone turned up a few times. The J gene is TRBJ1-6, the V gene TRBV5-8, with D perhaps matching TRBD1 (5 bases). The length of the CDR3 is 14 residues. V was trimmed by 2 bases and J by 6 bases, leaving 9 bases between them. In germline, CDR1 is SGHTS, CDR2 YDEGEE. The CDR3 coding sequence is TGTGCCAGCAGCTTCGGGGCCTCTAATTCACCCCTCCACTTT. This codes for CASSFGASNSPLHF.

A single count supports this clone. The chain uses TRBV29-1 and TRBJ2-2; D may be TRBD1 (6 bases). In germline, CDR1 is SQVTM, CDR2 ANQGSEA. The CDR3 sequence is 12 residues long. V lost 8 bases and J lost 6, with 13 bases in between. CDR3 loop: CSFWDIPGELFF. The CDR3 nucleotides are TGCAGCTTTTGGGACATTCCCGGGGAGCTGTTTTTT.

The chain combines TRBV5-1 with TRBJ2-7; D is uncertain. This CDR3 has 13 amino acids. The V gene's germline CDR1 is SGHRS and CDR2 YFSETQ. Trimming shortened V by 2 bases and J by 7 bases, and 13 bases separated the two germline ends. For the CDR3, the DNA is TGCGCCAGCAGCTTCCGGACGGCTCTAGAGCAGTACTTC. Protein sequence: CASSFRTALEQYF.

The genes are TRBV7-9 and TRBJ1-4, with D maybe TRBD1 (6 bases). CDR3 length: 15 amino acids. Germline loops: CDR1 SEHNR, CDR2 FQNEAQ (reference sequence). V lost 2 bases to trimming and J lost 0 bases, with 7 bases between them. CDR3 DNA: TGTGCCAGCAGCTTAAGGGGGACAACTAATGAAAAACTGTTTTTT. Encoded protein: CASSLRGTTNEKLFF.

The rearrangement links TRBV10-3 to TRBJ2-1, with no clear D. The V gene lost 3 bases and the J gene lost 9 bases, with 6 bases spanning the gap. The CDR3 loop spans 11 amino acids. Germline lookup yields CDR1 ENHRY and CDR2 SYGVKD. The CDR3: CAISEAFEQFF. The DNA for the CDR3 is TGTGCCATCAGTGAAGCGTTTGAGCAGTTCTTC.

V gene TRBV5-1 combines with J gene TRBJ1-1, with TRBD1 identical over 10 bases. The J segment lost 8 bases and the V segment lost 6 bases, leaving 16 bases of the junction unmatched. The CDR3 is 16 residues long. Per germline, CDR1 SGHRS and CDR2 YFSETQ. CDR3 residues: CASTFSGFGTGAEAFF. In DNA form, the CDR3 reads TGCGCCAGCACCTTCAGTGGATTCGGGACAGGGGCGGAAGCTTTCTTT.

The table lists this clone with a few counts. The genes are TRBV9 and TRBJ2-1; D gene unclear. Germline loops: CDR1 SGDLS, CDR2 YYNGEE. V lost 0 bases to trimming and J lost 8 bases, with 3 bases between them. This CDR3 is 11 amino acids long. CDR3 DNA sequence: TGTGCCAGCAGCGTAGATGATGAGCAGTTCTTC. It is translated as CASSVDDEQFF.

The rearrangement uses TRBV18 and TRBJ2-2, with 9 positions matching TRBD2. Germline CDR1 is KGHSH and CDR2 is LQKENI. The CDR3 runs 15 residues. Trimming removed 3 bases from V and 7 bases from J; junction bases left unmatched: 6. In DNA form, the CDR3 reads TGTGCCAGCTCACCCCGGACTAGCGACGGCGGGGAGCTGTTTTTT. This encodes CASSPRTSDGGELFF.

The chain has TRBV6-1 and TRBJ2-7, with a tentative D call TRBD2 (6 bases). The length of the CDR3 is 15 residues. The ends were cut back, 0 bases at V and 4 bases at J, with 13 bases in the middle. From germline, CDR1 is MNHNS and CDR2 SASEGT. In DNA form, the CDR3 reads TGTGCCAGCAGTGAAGCGCCCCGGAGGGGTTACGAGCAGTACTTC. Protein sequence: CASSEAPRRGYEQYF.

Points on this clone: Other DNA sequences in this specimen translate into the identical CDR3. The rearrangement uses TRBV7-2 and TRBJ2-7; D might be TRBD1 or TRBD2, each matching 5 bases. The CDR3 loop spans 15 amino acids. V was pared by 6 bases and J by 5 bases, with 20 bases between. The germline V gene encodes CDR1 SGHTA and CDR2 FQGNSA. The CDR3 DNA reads TGTGCCAGCAGTTCAGCAGGGAACCCGAGGGACGAGCAGTACTTC. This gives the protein CASSSAGNPRDEQYF.

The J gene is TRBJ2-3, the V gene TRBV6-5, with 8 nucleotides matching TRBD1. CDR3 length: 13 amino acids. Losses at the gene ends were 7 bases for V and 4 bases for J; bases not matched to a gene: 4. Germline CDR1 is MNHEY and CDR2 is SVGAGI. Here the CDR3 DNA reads TGTGCCAGCACCGGACAGGGCCCAGATACGCAGTATTTT. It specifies CASTGQGPDTQYF.

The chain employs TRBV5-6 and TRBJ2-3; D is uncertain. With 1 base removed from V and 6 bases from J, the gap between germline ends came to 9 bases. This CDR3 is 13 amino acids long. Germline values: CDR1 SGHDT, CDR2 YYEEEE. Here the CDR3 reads CASSLQIGDTQYF. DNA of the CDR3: TGTGCCAGCAGCTTGCAGATAGGGGATACGCAGTATTTT.

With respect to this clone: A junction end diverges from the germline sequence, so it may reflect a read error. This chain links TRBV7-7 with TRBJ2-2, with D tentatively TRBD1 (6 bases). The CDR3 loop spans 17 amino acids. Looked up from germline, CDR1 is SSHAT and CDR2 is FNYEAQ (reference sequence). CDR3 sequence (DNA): TGTGCTAGCAGCCCGGTGGGGGCCCTGATGAACACCGGGGAGCTGTTTTTT. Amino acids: CASSPVGALMNTGELFF.

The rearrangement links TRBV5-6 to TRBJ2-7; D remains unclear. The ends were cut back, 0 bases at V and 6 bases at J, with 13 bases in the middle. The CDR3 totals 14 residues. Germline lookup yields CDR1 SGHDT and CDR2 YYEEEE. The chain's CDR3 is CASSLAWSRGEQYF. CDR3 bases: TGTGCCAGCAGCTTGGCCTGGAGTCGCGGCGAGCAGTACTTC.

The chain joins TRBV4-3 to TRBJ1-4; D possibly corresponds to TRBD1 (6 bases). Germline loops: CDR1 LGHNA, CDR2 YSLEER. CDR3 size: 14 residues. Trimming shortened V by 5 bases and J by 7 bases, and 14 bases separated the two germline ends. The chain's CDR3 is CASSSKGGGEKLFF. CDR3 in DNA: TGCGCCAGCAGCTCCAAAGGGGGAGGTGAAAAACTGTTTTTT.

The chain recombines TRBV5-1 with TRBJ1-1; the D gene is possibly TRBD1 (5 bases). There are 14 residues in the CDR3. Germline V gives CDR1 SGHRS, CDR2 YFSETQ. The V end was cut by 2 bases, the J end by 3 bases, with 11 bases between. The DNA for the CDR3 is TGCGCCAGCAGCTTCAGGGCGGAGGACACTGAAGCTTTCTTT. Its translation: CASSFRAEDTEAFF. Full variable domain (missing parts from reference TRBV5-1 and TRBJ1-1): KAGVTQTPRYLIKTRGQQVTLSCSPISGHRSVSWYQQTPGQGLQFLFEYFSETQRNKGNFPGRFSGRQFSNSRSEMNVSTLELGDSALYLCASSFRAEDTEAFFGQGTRLTVV.

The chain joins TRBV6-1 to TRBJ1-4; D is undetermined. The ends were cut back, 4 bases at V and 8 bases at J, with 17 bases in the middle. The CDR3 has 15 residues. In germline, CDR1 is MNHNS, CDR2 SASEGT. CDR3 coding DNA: TGTGCCAGCAGTGCCTTTAGAAAACTGTGGGAAAAACTGTTTTTT. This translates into CASSAFRKLWEKLFF.

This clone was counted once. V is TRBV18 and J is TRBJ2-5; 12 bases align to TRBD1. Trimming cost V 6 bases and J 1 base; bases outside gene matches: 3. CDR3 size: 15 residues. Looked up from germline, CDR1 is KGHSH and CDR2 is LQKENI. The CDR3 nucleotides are TGTGCCAGCTCGGGACAGGGGGCCCTCCAAGAGACCCAGTACTTC. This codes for CASSGQGALQETQYF. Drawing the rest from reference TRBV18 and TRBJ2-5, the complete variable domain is NAGVMQNPRHLVRRRGQEARLRCSPMKGHSHVYWYRQLPEEGLKFMVYLQKENIIDESGMPKERFSAEFPKEGPSILRIQQVVRGDSAAYFCASSGQGALQETQYFGPGTRLLVL.

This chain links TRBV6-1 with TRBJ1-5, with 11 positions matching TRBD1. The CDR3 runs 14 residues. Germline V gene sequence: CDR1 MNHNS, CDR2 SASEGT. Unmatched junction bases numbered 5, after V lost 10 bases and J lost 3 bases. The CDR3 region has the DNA TGTGCCACGCGGGGACAGGGGGTCAATCAGCCCCAGCATTTT. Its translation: CATRGQGVNQPQHF.

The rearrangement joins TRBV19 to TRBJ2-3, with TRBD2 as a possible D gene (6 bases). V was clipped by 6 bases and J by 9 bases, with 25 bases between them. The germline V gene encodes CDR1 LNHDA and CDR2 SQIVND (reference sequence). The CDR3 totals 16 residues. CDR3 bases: TGTGCCAGTAGGGACCCTAGCGCGTTGGGGAGATCCACGCAGTATTTT. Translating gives CASRDPSALGRSTQYF.

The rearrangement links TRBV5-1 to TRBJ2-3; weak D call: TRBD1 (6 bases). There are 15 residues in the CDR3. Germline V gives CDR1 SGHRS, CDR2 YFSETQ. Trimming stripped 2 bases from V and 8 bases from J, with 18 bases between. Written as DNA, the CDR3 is TGCGCCAGCAGCTTACAGGGTATAAGGGAACGTACGCAGTATTTT. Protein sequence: CASSLQGIRERTQYF.

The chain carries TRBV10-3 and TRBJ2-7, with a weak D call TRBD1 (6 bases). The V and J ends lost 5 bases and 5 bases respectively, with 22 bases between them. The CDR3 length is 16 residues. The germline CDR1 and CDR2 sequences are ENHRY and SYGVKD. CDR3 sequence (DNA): TGTGCCATCAGTAAGCTAGTGGGGACAAGCCCCCACGAGCAGTACTTC. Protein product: CAISKLVGTSPHEQYF.

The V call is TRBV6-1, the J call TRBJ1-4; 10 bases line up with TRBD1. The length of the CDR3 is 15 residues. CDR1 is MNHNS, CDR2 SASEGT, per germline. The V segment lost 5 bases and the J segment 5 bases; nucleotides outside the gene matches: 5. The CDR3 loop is CASSSGQGTNEKLFF. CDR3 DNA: TGTGCCAGCAGTTCGGGACAGGGGACAAATGAAAAACTGTTTTTT.

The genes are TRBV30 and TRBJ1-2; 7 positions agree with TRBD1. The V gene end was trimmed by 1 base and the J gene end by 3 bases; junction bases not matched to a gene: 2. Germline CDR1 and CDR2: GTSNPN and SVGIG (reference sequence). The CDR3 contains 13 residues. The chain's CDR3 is CAWSGGGDYGYTF. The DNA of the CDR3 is TGTGCCTGGAGTGGAGGGGGCGACTATGGCTACACCTTC.

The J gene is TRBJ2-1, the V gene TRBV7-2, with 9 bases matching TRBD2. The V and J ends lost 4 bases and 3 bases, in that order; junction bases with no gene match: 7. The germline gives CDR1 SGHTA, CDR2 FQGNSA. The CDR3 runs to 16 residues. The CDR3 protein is CASSSRPSGIYNEQFF. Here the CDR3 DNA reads TGTGCCAGCAGCTCACGGCCTAGCGGGATCTACAATGAGCAGTTCTTC.

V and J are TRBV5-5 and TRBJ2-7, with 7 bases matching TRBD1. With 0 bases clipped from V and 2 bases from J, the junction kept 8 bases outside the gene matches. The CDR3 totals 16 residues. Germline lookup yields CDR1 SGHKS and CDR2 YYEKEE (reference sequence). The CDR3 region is CASSLEAGGRTYEQYF. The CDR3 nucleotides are TGTGCCAGCAGCTTGGAAGCAGGGGGTAGGACCTACGAGCAGTACTTC.

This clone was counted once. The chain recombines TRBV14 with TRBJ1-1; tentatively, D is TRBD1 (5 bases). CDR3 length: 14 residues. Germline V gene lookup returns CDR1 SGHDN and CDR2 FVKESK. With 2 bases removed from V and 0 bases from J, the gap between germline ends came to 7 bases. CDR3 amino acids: CASSQNRLNTEAFF. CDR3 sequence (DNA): TGTGCCAGCAGCCAAAACAGGTTGAACACTGAAGCTTTCTTT.

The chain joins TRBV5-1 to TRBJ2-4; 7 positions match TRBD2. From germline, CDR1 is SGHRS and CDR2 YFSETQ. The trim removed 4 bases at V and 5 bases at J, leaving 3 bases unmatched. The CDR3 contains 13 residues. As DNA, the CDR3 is TGCGCCAGCAGCCCTAGCGGAGAAAACATTCAGTACTTC. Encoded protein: CASSPSGENIQYF.